The rows below give T cell receptor beta chains drawn from one sample of a study of B cell selection in AIRE deficiency. The repertoire was sequenced with immunoSEQ multiplex PCR; TCRdb's copy has only in-frame clones and lacks some. The sample yields 25,000 or so clones, roughly 97% seen once. The specimen was conventional CD4+ T cells sorted from PBMCs. The receptor source for this set is a human donor with AIRE deficiency. CDR3s include the opening cysteine and the closing phenylalanine or tryptophan. D genes are given only for firm matches. Not every row has a clone size; where given, it reads once, few, many or a size class.

v_gene,abundance,d_gene,j_gene,CDR3nt,CDR3aa
TRBV5-1,.,TRBD2,TRBJ2-5,TGCGCCAGCAGCTTGGCCCAGCGGGGGGAGACCCAGTACTTC,CASSLAQRGETQYF
TRBV7-9,.,TRBD1,TRBJ1-1,TGTGCCAGCAGCTACCGGGACAGGGAGCCGCGGTCAGCTTTCTTT,CASSYRDREPRSAFF
TRBV27,.,TRBD1,TRBJ2-7,TGTGCCAGCAGTTCGACCCCAGGGGGATGGGGCCCCTACGAGCAGTACTTC,CASSSTPGGWGPYEQYF
TRBV4-2,once,TRBD2,TRBJ2-1,TGTGCCAGCAGCCGTTACACCCGCCTAGCGGGATTGGACGATACCTACAATGAGCAGTTCTTC,CASSRYTRLAGLDDTYNEQFF
TRBV27,.,.,TRBJ1-1,TGTGCCAGCAATTTCTCAGGGGCCGCTGAAGCTTTCTTT,CASNFSGAAEAFF
TRBV28,.,TRBD2,TRBJ2-7,TGTGCCAGCAGGACCGGGACTAACACCTACGAGCAGTACTTC,CASRTGTNTYEQYF
TRBV13,.,TRBD1,TRBJ1-6,TGTGCCAGCAGCTTGACAGGGTATAATTCACCCCTCCACTTT,CASSLTGYNSPLHF
TRBV27,.,TRBD1,TRBJ2-7,TGTGCCAGCAGTTTCAGGACAGGGACCTACGAGCAGTACTTC,CASSFRTGTYEQYF
TRBV7-8,.,.,TRBJ2-2,TGTGCCAGCAGCTTAGGGAGGGGTCTTCCTGACGCGAACACCGGGGAGCTGTTTTTT,CASSLGRGLPDANTGELFF
TRBV19,.,TRBD2,TRBJ2-5,TGTGCCAGTAGTATTCCTATTAAGCGGGGCCAAGAGACCCAGTACTTC,CASSIPIKRGQETQYF
TRBV6-5,.,TRBD1,TRBJ2-7,TGTGCCAGCAGCCCACAGGGGTACGAGCAGTACTTC,CASSPQGYEQYF
TRBV27,.,.,TRBJ1-5,TGTGCCAGCAGTATGAGACCTACCCCCAATCAGCCCCAGCATTTT,CASSMRPTPNQPQHF
TRBV6-1,.,TRBD1,TRBJ1-5,TGTGCCAGCAGGACAGGGGATCAGCCCCAGCATTTT,CASRTGDQPQHF
TRBV19,.,TRBD1,TRBJ2-7,TGTGCCAGTAGTGGGACAGGGTACCACGAGCAGTACTTC,CASSGTGYHEQYF
TRBV30,.,TRBD2,TRBJ2-3,TGTGCCTGGAAAATAGCGGGCTACACAGATACGCAGTATTTT,CAWKIAGYTDTQYF
TRBV18,.,TRBD2,TRBJ2-1,TGTGCCAGCTCACCTTCACGGGAGGAGGGCAATGAGCAGTTCTTC,CASSPSREEGNEQFF
TRBV6-6,once,.,TRBJ1-4,TGTGCCAGCAACAGTTATGGGCAAAATAATGAAAAACTGTTTTTT,CASNSYGQNNEKLFF
TRBV6-5,few,.,TRBJ1-5,TGTGCCAGCAGAGTCTCTTCGGTGAGCAATCAGCCCCAGCATTTT,CASRVSSVSNQPQHF
TRBV28,.,.,TRBJ1-3,TGTGCCAGCAGTCGAGGGCTCTCTGGAAACACCATATATTTT,CASSRGLSGNTIYF
TRBV7-2,.,.,TRBJ2-7,TGTGCCAGCAGCTTAAAGGGGCAGGGGGGAGGTGAGCAGTACTTC,CASSLKGQGGGEQYF
TRBV28,.,.,TRBJ1-2,TGTTCTCCTAACTATGGCTACACCTTC,CSPNYGYTF
TRBV7-3,.,.,TRBJ2-1,TGTGCCAGCAGCTTAATGGACTTATACAATGAGCAGTTCTTC,CASSLMDLYNEQFF
TRBV29-1,.,.,TRBJ2-5,TGCAGCGTTGCACAGGCGGGGCAAGAGACCCAGTACTTC,CSVAQAGQETQYF
TRBV28,.,TRBD2,TRBJ2-7,TGTGCCAGCAGTTTATTAGGGACTAGCGGGAGAGTACGTCCGGAGCAGTACTTC,CASSLLGTSGRVRPEQYF
TRBV4-2,.,TRBD2,TRBJ2-4,TGTGCCAGCAGCCCGCAGTACTCGGCTAGCGGGATCGCCCGTGGAAACATTCAGTACTTC,CASSPQYSASGIARGNIQYF
TRBV28,.,.,TRBJ1-2,TGTGCCAGCAGTCGGTCGCACACCTATGGCTACACCTTC,CASSRSHTYGYTF
TRBV18,.,TRBD2,TRBJ2-5,TGTGCCAGCTCACCACGCGGGGGGCAAGAGACCCAGTACTTC,CASSPRGGQETQYF
TRBV5-6,.,.,TRBJ1-1,TGTGCCAGCAGCCGGACCAGGGGAGTGGGAACTGAAGCTTTCTTT,CASSRTRGVGTEAFF
TRBV27,.,.,TRBJ2-3,TGTGCCAGCAGTTTTCACGATACGCAGTATTTT,CASSFHDTQYF
TRBV20-1,.,.,TRBJ1-2,TGCAGTGCTAGGGGGTCGTTCGGCTACACCTTC,CSARGSFGYTF
TRBV18,.,TRBD2,TRBJ2-7,TGTGCCAGCTCACCAGGTTGGGGCACTAGCGAATCCTACGAGCAGTACTTC,CASSPGWGTSESYEQYF
TRBV27,once,TRBD2,TRBJ2-7,TGTGCCAGCAGTTATCCGGACCTTACTAGCGGGAGTACGTGCGAGCAGTACTTC,CASSYPDLTSGSTCEQYF
TRBV9,.,TRBD1,TRBJ2-7,TGTGCCAGCAGCGTAGGACAGGGGGCACCGTACGAGCAGTACTTC,CASSVGQGAPYEQYF
TRBV5-6,.,.,TRBJ2-3,TGTGCCAGCAGTGGACTAGTGGGGGCCATGACAGATACGCAGTATTTT,CASSGLVGAMTDTQYF
TRBV4-1,.,TRBD1,TRBJ2-7,TGCGCCAGCAGCCCGCGGACAGGGGTCCCCTACGAGCAGTACTTC,CASSPRTGVPYEQYF
TRBV9,.,TRBD1,TRBJ2-2,TGTGCCAGCAGCTTAAGGACAGGGGAGAACACCGGGGAGCTGTTTTTT,CASSLRTGENTGELFF
TRBV6-1,.,TRBD2,TRBJ2-7,TGTGCCTCCAGCCTAGCGGGACCCTACGAGCAGTACTTC,CASSLAGPYEQYF
TRBV18,.,TRBD2,TRBJ2-7,TGTGCCAGCTCAGCCCGAACTAGCGGGGTGTCCTACGAGCAGTACTTC,CASSARTSGVSYEQYF
TRBV7-3,.,.,TRBJ2-7,TGTGCCGCCACGGGGTCACCGGGCTCCTACGAGCAGTACTTC,CAATGSPGSYEQYF
TRBV5-5,.,.,TRBJ2-7,TGTGCCAGCAGCAGGCACAGGGACGAGCAGTACTTC,CASSRHRDEQYF
TRBV7-2,.,TRBD2,TRBJ2-1,TGTGCCAGCAGCTTGGGGACTAGCCCCGAGCAGTTCTTC,CASSLGTSPEQFF
TRBV10-3,.,.,TRBJ1-5,TGTGCCATCAGTGGGACTTTGAATCTGGCCCAGCATTTT,CAISGTLNLAQHF
TRBV4-3,.,.,TRBJ2-7,TGCGCCAGCAGCCAAGATGCAGTGCTCTCCTACGAGCAGTACTTC,CASSQDAVLSYEQYF
TRBV19,.,.,TRBJ2-2,TGTGCCAGTAGTATAAATTTGGGATCTGCCGGGGAGCTGTTTTTT,CASSINLGSAGELFF
TRBV4-3,.,.,TRBJ1-1,TGCGCCAGCAGCCAAGATCGGGCCGCGGGGCGGAACACTGAAGCTTTCTTT,CASSQDRAAGRNTEAFF
TRBV10-3,.,TRBD2,TRBJ2-1,TGTGCCATCAGTGATCCTAGCGGGAGAACACATGAGCAGTTCTTC,CAISDPSGRTHEQFF
TRBV6-6,.,.,TRBJ2-5,TGTGCCAGCAGACCCTTCCAGGGTCAAGAGACCCAGTACTTC,CASRPFQGQETQYF
TRBV28,once,.,TRBJ2-2,TGTGCCAGCACTGAGGGAGTCACCGGGGAGCTGTTTTTT,CASTEGVTGELFF
TRBV10-3,.,TRBD1,TRBJ1-3,TGTGCCATCAGTGGGGACAGGGTACCCTCTGGAAACACCATATATTTT,CAISGDRVPSGNTIYF
TRBV7-2,.,.,TRBJ2-5,TGTGCCAGCAGCTCCCCGGGGGTCAGGGAGACCCAGTACTTC,CASSSPGVRETQYF
TRBV18,.,TRBD2,TRBJ2-7,TGTGCCAGCTCACCCCCCCGGACTAGCGGCCTTTCCCCCTACTACGAGCAGTACTTC,CASSPPRTSGLSPYYEQYF
TRBV5-1,.,TRBD1,TRBJ1-1,TGCGCCAGCAGCTCGAGTAAAAGGGACAGTAACACTGAAGCTTTCTTT,CASSSSKRDSNTEAFF
TRBV7-6,.,.,TRBJ1-5,TGTGCCAGCAGCTTAGAAGGTGATAGCAATCAGCCCCAGCATTTT,CASSLEGDSNQPQHF
TRBV7-3,few,.,TRBJ1-1,TGTGCCAGCAGCTTTGATACAAACACTGAAGCTTTCTTT,CASSFDTNTEAFF
TRBV4-3,.,TRBD1,TRBJ1-1,TGCGCCAGCAGCCTCTGGACAGGGTTGAACACTGAAGCTTTCTTT,CASSLWTGLNTEAFF